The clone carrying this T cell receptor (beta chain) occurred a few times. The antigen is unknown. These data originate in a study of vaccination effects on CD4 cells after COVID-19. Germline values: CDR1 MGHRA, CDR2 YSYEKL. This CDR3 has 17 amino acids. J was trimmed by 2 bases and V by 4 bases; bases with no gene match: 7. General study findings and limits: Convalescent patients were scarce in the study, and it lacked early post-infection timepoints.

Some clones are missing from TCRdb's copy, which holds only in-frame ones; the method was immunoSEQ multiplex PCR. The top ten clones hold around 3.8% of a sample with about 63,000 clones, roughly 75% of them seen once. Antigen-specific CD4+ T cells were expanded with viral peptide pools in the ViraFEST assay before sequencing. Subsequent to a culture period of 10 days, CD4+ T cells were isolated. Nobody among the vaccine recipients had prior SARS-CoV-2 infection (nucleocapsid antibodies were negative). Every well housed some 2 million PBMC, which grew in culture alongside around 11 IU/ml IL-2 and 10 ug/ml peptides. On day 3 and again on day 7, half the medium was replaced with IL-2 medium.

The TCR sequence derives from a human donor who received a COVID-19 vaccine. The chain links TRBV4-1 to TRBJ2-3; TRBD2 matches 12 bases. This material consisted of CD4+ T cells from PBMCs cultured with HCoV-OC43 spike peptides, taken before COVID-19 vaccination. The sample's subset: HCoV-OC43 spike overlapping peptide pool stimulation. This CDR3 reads CASSRQGLAGNTDTQYF. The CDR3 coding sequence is TGCGCCAGCAGCCGACAGGGACTAGCGGGCAACACAGATACGCAGTATTTT.